The T cell receptor (beta chain) under discussion was sequenced for a study of control samples from healthy donors and cancer patients. TCRdb's table, derived via immunoSEQ multiplex PCR, lists solely in-frame clones and lacks some. Of around 30,000 clones listed, approximately 90% are singletons. The germline CDR1 and CDR2 sequences are SGHVS and FQNEAQ. V gave up 7 bases and J gave up 5 bases, with 20 bases separating them. CDR3 size: 15 residues. This TCR derives from a woman between 35 and 50 years old with lung cancer. The sequencing input was PBMCs. The chain has TRBV7-8 and TRBJ2-5; D ambiguous. CDR3 sequence reads: CASTIPPSRMETQYF. The CDR3 DNA reads TGTGCCAGCACTATCCCCCCGTCTAGGATGGAGACCCAGTACTTC.